The T cell receptor beta chain described here comes from a study of CD8+ T cells in alopecia areata. Findings of the study overall: Possibly because of HLA-related factors, TCR sharing was less clear across patients than in mice. Clonality exceeded that of normal scalp in lesional scalp, most notably in alopecia totalis/universalis.

Reverse transcription of extracted RNA yielded cDNA, which provided the sequencing template. Clones were sequenced by immunoSEQ multiplex PCR, and TCRdb holds only the in-frame ones, with some missing. The repertoire has approximately 98,000 clones, 45% to 70% of them found once; the top ten carry approximately 22%. A note on this clone: Its specificity is unknown.

The CDR3 consists of 15 residues. Germline V lookup: CDR1 MDHEN, CDR2 SYDVKM. Losses at the gene ends were 2 bases for V and 13 bases for J; bases not matched to a gene: 10. Investigators sorted PBMCs to obtain both CD4+ and CD8+ T cells. The rearrangement uses TRBV28 and TRBJ1-6; the match to TRBD1 covers 8 bases. This sequence originates from a human donor in good health. The material sequenced was CD8+ T cells sorted from blood. The CDR3 coding sequence is TGTGCCAGCAGTTTACGCGGAGGACAGGGTTCCCCCCTCCACTTT. This codes for CASSLRGGQGSPLHF.